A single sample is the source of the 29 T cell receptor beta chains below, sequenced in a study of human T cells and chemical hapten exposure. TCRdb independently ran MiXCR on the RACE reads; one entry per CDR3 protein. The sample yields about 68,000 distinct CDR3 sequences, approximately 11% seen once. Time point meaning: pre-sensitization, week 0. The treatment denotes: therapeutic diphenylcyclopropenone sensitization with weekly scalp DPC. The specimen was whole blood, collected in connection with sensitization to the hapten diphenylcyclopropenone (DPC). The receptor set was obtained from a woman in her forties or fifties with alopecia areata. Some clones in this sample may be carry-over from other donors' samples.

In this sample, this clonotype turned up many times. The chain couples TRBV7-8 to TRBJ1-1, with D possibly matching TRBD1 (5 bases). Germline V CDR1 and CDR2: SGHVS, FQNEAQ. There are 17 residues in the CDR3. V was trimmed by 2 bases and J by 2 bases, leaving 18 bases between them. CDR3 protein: CASSLNSFTGSNTEAFF. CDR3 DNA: TGTGCCAGCAGCTTAAATTCTTTTACAGGCTCAAACACTGAAGCTTTCTTT.

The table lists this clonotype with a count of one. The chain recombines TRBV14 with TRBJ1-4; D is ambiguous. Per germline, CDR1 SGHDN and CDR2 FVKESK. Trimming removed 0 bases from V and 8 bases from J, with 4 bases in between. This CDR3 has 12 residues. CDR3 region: CASSQESEKLFF. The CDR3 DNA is TGTGCCAGCAGCCAAGAAAGCGAAAAACTGTTTTTT.

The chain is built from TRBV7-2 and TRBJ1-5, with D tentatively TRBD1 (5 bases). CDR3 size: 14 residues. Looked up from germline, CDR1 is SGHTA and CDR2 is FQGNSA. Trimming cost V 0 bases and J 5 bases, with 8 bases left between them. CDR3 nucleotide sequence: TGTGCCAGCAGCTTAGCGATAGGGGATCAGCCCCAGCATTTT. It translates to CASSLAIGDQPQHF.

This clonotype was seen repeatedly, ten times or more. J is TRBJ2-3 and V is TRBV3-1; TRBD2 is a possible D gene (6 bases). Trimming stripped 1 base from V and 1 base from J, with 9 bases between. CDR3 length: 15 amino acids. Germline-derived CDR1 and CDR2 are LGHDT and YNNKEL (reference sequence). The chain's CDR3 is CASSQAGVGTDTQYF. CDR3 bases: TGTGCCAGCAGCCAAGCGGGAGTCGGCACAGATACGCAGTATTTT.

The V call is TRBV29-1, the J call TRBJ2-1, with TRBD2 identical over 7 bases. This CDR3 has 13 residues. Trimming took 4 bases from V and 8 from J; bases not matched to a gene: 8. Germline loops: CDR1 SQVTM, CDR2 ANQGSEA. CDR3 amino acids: CSVGLALGYEQFF. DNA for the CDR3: TGCAGCGTTGGACTAGCCCTGGGTTATGAGCAGTTCTTC.

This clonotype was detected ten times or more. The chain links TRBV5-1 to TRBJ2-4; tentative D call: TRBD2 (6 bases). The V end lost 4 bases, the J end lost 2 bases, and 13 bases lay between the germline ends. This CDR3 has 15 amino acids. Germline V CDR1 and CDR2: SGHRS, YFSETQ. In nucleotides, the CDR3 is TGCGCCAGCAGCGAAGGAGGGATTTCCAAAAACATTCAGTACTTC. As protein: CASSEGGISKNIQYF.

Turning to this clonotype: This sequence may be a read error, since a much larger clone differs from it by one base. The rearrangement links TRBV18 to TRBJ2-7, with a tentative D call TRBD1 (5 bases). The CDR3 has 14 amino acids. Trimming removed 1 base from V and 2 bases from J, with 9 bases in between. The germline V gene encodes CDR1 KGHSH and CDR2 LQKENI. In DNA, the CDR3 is TGTGCCAGCTCACCACAGGGGCGAGCCTACGAGCAGTACTTC. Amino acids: CASSPQGRAYEQYF.

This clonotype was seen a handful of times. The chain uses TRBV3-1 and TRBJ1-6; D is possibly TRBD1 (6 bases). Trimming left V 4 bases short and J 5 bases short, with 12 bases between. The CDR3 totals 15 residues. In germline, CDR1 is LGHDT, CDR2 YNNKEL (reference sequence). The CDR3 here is CASSPPQGNNSPLHF. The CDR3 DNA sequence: TGTGCCAGCAGCCCCCCCCAGGGGAATAATTCACCCCTCCACTTT.

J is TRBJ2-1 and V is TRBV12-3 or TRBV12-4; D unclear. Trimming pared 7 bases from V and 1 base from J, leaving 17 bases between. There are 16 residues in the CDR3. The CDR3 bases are TGTGCCAGCACTAATGTGGTGTGGGGATCCTACAATGAGCAGTTCTTC. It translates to CASTNVVWGSYNEQFF.

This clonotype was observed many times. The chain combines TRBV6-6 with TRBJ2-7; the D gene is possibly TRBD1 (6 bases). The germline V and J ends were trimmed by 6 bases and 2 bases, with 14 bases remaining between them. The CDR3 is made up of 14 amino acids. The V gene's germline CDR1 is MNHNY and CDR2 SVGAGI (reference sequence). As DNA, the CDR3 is TGTGCCAGCAGACTGACAGGTTCCACCTACGAGCAGTACTTC. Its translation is CASRLTGSTYEQYF.

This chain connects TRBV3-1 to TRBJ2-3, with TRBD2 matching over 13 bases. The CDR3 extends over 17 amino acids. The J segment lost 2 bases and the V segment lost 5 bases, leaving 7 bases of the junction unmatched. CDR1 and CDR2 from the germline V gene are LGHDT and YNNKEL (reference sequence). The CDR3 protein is CASSSPGLAGSTDTQYF. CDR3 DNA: TGTGCCAGCAGCTCGCCGGGACTAGCGGGGTCCACAGATACGCAGTATTTT.

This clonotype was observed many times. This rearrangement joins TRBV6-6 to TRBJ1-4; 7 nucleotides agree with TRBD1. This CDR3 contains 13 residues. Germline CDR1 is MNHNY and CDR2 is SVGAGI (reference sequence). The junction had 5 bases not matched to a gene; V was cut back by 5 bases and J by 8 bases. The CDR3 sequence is CASSPAGGEKLFF. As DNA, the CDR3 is TGTGCCAGCAGTCCGGCAGGGGGAGAAAAACTGTTTTTT.

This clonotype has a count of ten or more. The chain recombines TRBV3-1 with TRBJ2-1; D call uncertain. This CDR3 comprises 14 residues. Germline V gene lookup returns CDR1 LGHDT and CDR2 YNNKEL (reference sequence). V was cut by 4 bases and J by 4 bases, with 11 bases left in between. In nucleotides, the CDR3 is TGTGCCAGCAGCCCTCCGTTTGGGTACAATGAGCAGTTCTTC. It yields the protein CASSPPFGYNEQFF.

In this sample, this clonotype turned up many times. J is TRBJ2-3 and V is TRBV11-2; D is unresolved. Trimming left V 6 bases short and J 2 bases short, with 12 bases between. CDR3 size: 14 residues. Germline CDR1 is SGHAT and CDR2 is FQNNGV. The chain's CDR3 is CASRVGGNTDTQYF. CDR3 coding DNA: TGTGCCAGCAGGGTAGGCGGAAACACAGATACGCAGTATTTT.

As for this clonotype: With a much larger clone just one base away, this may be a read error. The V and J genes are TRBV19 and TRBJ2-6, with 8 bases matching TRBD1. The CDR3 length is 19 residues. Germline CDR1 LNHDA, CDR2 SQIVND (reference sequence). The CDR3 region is CASSPLGDRTTSGANVPTF. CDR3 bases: TGTGCCAGTAGTCCCTTAGGGGACAGGACCACCTCTGGGGCCAACGTCCCGACTTTC.

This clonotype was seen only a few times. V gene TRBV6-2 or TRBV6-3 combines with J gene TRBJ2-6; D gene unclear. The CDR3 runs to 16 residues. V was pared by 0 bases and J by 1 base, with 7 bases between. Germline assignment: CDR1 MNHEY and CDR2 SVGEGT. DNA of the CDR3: TGTGCCAGCAGTTACTCGACTCCATCTGGGGCCAACGTCCTGACTTTC. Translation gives CASSYSTPSGANVLTF.

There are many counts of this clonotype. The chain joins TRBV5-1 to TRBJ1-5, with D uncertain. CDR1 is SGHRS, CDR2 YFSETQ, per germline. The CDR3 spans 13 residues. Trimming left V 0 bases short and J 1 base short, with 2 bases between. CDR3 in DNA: TGCGCCAGCAGCTTGGGAAGCAATCAGCCCCAGCATTTT. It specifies CASSLGSNQPQHF.

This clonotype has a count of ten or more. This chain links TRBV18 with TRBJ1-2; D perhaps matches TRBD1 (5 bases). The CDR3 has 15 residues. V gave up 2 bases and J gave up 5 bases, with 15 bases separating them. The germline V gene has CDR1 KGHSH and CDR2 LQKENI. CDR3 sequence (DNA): TGTGCCAGCTCACCAGCCGGCAGGGTTGAGTATGGCTACACCTTC. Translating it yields CASSPAGRVEYGYTF.

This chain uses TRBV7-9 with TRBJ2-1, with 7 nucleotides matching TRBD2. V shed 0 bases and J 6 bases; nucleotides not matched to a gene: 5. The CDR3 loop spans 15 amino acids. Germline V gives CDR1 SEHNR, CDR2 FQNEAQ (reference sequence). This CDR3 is CASSLAGEGFNEQFF. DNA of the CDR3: TGTGCCAGCAGCTTAGCGGGGGAGGGATTCAATGAGCAGTTCTTC. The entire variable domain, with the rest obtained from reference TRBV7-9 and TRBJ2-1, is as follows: DTGVSQNPRHKITKRGQNVTFRCDPISEHNRLYWYRQTLGQGPEFLTYFQNEAQLEKSRLLSDRFSAERPKGSFSTLEIQRTEQGDSAMYLCASSLAGEGFNEQFFGPGTRLTVL.

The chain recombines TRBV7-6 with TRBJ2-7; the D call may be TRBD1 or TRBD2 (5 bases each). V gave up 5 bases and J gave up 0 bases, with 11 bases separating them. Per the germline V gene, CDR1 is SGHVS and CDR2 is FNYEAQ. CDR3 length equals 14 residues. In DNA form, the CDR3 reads TGTGCCAGCAGCACACAGAGGGGCTCCTACGAGCAGTACTTC. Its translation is CASSTQRGSYEQYF.

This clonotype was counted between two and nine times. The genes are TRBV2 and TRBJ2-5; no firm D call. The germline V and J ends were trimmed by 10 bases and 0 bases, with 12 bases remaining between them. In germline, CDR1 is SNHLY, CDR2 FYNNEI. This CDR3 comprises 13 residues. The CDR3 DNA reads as TGTGCCACTGGCGGCAGCTACCAAGAGACCCAGTACTTC. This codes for CATGGSYQETQYF. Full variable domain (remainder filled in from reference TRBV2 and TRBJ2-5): EPEVTQTPSHQVTQMGQEVILRCVPISNHLYFYWYRQILGQKVEFLVSFYNNEISEKSEIFDDQFSVERPDGSNFTLKIRSTKLEDSAMYFCATGGSYQETQYFGPGTRLLVL.

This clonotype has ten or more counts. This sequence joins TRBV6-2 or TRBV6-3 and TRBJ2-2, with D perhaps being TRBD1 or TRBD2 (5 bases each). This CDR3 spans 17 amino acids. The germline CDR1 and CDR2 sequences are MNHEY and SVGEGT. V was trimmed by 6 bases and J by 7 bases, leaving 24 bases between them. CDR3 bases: TGTGCCAGCAGACGCCCCCGGGACGGCCTATTCCACGGGGAGCTGTTTTTT. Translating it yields CASRRPRDGLFHGELFF.

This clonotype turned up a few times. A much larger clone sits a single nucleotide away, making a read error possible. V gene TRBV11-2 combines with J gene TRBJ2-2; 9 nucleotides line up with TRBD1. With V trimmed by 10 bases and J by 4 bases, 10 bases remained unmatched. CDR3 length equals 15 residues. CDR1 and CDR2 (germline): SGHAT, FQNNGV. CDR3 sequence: CANSHRGLGTGELFF. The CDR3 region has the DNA TGTGCCAACAGTCACAGGGGGCTCGGCACCGGGGAGCTGTTTTTT. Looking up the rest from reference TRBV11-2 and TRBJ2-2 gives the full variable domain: EAGVAQSPRYKIIEKRQSVAFWCNPISGHATLYWYQQILGQGPKLLIQFQNNGVVDDSQLPKDRFSAERLKGVDSTLKIQPAKLEDSAVYLCANSHRGLGTGELFFGEGSRLTVL.

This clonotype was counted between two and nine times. CDR3 coding DNA: TGCAGCGTTGGCAGCGGTCCCTACGAGCAGTACTTC. Its protein is CSVGSGPYEQYF. V and J are TRBV29-1 and TRBJ2-7; D might be TRBD2 (5 bases). Trimming removed 4 bases from V and 2 bases from J, with 9 bases in between. The CDR3 loop spans 12 amino acids. Germline V lookup: CDR1 SQVTM, CDR2 ANQGSEA.

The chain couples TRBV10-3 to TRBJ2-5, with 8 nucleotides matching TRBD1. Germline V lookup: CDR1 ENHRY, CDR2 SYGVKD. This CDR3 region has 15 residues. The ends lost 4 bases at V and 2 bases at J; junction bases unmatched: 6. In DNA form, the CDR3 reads TGTGCCATCAGTGCTTCACAGGGGGATCAAGAGACCCAGTACTTC. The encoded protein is CAISASQGDQETQYF.

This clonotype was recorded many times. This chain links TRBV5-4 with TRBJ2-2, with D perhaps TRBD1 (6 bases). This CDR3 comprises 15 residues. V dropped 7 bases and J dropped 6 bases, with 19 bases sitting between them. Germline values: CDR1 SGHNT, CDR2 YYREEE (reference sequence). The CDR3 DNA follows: TGTGCCAGCTGGAAGGGACAACGGAGAGCCGGGGAGCTGTTTTTT. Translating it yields CASWKGQRRAGELFF. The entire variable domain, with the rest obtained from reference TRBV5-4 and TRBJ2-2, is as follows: ETGVTQSPTHLIKTRGQQVTLRCSSQSGHNTVSWYQQALGQGPQFIFQYYREEENGRGNFPPRFSGLQFPNYSSELNVNALELDDSALYLCASWKGQRRAGELFFGEGSRLTVL.

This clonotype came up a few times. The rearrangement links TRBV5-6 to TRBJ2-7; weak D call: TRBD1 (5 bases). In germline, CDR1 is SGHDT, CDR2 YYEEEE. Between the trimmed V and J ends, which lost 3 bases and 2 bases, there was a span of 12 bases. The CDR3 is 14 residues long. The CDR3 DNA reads TGTGCCAGCAGCTCTGGGCCAGGGACCTACGAGCAGTACTTC. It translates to CASSSGPGTYEQYF.

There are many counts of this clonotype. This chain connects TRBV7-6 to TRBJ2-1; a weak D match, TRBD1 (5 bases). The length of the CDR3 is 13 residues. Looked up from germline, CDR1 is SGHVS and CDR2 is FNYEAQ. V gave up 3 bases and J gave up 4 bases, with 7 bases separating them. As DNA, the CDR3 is TGTGCCAGCAGCTTGGACATTTACAATGAGCAGTTCTTC. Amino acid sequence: CASSLDIYNEQFF.

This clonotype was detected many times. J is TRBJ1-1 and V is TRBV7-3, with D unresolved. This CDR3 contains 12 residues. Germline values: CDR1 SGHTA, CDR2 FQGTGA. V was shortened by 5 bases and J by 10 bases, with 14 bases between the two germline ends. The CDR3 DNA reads TGTGCCAGCAGCACGGCAACCGGGCGAGCTTTCTTT. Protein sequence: CASSTATGRAFF.